This TCR beta chain comes out of a study of Tregs in tolerant kidney transplant recipients. Notes on the study in general: Activated donor B cell expansion appeared to reveal the most relevant donor-specific TCRbeta repertoire.

Unstimulated Tregs (CD4+CD25+CD127-) and CD4+CD25- non-Tregs were sorted from PBMCs. Sequencing was performed with immunoSEQ multiplex PCR; in TCRdb, only in-frame clones are kept and a portion is missing. The sample lists roughly 250,000 clones; about 80% were seen once. A word on this clone: Its antigen is undetermined.

CDR1 is SGHRS and CDR2 is YFSETQ in the germline V gene. The V end lost 2 bases, the J end lost 4 bases, and 15 bases lay between the germline ends. The CDR3 contains 16 residues. The chain is built from TRBV5-1 and TRBJ2-2; D possibly corresponds to TRBD1 (6 bases). Sequenced: CD4+ T cells from blood. The clonotype comes from a human donor in good health. The CDR3 loop is CASSFPADRTTGELFF. DNA for the CDR3: TGCGCCAGCAGCTTCCCCGCTGACAGGACCACCGGGGAGCTGTTTTTT.